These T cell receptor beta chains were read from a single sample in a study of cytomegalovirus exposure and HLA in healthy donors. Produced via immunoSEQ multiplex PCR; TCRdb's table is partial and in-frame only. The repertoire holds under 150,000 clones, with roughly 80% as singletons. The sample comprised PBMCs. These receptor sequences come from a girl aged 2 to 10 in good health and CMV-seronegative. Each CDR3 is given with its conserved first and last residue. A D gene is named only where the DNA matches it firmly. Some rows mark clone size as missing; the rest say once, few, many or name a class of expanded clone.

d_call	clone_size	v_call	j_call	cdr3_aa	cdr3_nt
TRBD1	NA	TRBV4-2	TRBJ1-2	CASSHPGTDYGYTF	TGTGCCAGCAGCCACCCCGGGACAGACTATGGCTACACCTTC
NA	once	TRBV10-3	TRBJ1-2	CAISGSEANYGYTF	TGTGCCATCAGTGGAAGTGAGGCTAACTATGGCTACACCTTC
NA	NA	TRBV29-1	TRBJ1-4	CSVQAWAGEKLFF	TGCAGCGTCCAGGCGTGGGCAGGTGAAAAACTGTTTTTT
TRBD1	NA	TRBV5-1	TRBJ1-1	CASSPGQGALRGTEAFF	TGCGCCAGCAGCCCAGGACAGGGGGCGTTGAGGGGGACTGAAGCTTTCTTT
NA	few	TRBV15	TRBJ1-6	CATSVTGNNSPLHF	TGTGCCACCAGTGTTACAGGGAATAATTCACCCCTCCACTTT
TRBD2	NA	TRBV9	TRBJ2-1	CASSVEAGGLIDEQFF	TGTGCCAGCAGCGTAGAAGCGGGAGGGTTAATAGATGAGCAGTTCTTC
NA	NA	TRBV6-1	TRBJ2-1	CASIETLGLYNEQFF	TGTGCCAGCATAGAAACGCTAGGCTTATACAATGAGCAGTTCTTC
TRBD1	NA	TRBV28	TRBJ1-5	CASSPFGQGAYQPQHF	TGTGCCAGCAGTCCCTTCGGACAGGGGGCTTATCAGCCCCAGCATTTT
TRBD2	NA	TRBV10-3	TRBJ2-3	CAISLAGGRSDTQYF	TGTGCCATCAGTCTAGCGGGGGGGCGGTCAGATACGCAGTATTTT
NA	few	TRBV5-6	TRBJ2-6	CASSSYSGANVLTF	TGTGCCAGCAGCAGCTACTCTGGGGCCAACGTCCTGACTTTC
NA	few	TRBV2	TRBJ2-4	CATPQGAKNIQYF	TGTGCCACCCCCCAGGGGGCCAAAAACATTCAGTACTTC
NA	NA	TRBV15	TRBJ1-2	CATSRDLVNYGYTF	TGTGCCACCAGCAGAGATCTTGTAAACTATGGCTACACCTTC
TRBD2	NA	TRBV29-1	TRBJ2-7	CSVELWGGLAYEQYF	TGCAGCGTTGAGCTTTGGGGGGGACTAGCCTACGAGCAGTACTTC
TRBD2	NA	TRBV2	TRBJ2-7	CASSERTSVNEQYF	TGTGCCAGCAGTGAGAGGACTAGCGTTAACGAGCAGTACTTC
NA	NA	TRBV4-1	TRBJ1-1	CASSHLPQGNAEAFF	TGCGCCAGCAGCCACTTACCTCAGGGAAACGCTGAAGCTTTCTTT
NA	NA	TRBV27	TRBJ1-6	CASSLSGPGGDSPLHF	TGTGCCAGCAGTTTATCAGGACCGGGGGGGGATTCACCCCTCCACTTT
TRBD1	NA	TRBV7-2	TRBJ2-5	CASSSQTGTGYETQYF	TGTGCCAGCAGCTCCCAAACCGGGACAGGGTACGAGACCCAGTACTTC
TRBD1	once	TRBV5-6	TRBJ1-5	CASRILTGSGNQPQHF	TGTGCCAGCAGGATTTTGACAGGGAGTGGGAATCAGCCCCAGCATTTT
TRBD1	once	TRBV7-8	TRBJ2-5	CASSLARDRGLKETQYF	TGTGCCAGCAGCTTAGCAAGGGACAGGGGGTTGAAAGAGACCCAGTACTTC
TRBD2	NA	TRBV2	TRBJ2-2	CASSEPSGSNTGELFF	TGTGCCAGCAGTGAACCTAGCGGGAGTAACACCGGGGAGCTGTTTTTT
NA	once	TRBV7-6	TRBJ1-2	CASSTLQGPPMINYGYTF	TGTGCCAGCAGCACTTTACAGGGTCCCCCGATGATCAACTATGGCTACACCTTC
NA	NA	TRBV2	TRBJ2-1	CAIAGVVSYNEQFF	TGTGCCATAGCCGGAGTAGTATCCTACAATGAGCAGTTCTTC
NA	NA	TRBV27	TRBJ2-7	CASSFTASEQYF	TGTGCCAGCAGTTTCACAGCCTCCGAGCAGTACTTC
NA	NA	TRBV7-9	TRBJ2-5	CASSTSGKLGETQYF	TGTGCCAGCAGCACGTCAGGGAAATTAGGCGAGACCCAGTACTTC
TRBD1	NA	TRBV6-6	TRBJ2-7	CASSYSTGGYEQYF	TGTGCCAGCAGTTACTCGACAGGGGGCTACGAGCAGTACTTC
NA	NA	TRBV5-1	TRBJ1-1	CASSLADRIGTEAFF	TGCGCCAGCAGCTTGGCCGACAGAATTGGCACTGAAGCTTTCTTT